This T cell receptor beta chain was profiled in a study of OX40 agonist ivuxolimab in advanced cancers. Study-wide results and caveats: Partial responders at 0.1-3.0 mg/kg showed near-lowest clonal expansion. CD4+ and CD8+ T cells in blood underwent clonal expansion by week 6 at 0.1 to 3.0 mg/kg.

V lost 4 bases to trimming and J lost 4 bases; unmatched junction nucleotides: 6. The CDR3 contains 16 residues. CDR1 is SGHRS, CDR2 YFSETQ, per germline. Sequenced by immunoSEQ multiplex PCR; TCRdb stores in-frame clones only, minus some. Of tens of thousands of clones detected, approximately 85% appear once; the ten largest clones hold more than 2%. Comments on this clone: Its antigen is currently unknown.

This TCR came from an adult with an advanced solid tumor such as melanoma, head and neck, liver or kidney cancer. The gene calls are TRBV5-1 and TRBJ2-2, with 11 bases fitting TRBD2. Sequencing used CD4+ or CD8+ T cells sorted from blood, obtained in a trial of the OX40 agonist ivuxolimab. The CDR3 DNA sequence: TGCGCCAGCAGCGCAATAGCGGGGGGGCTCACCGGGGAGCTGTTTTTT. It encodes CASSAIAGGLTGELFF.